Listed below are T cell receptor beta chains from one sample, sequenced in a study of vaccination and CD4 T cells after COVID-19. TCRdb re-called the PCR reads with MiXCR, one entry per CDR3 protein. The sample records about 27,000 distinct CDR3 sequences, under 75% being singletons. Their specific antigens are unknown. The specimen comprised CD4+ T cells from blood, cultured in vitro, sampled after SARS-CoV-2 vaccination. The origin of the receptors is a human donor who received a COVID-19 vaccine. CDR3s include the opening cysteine and the closing phenylalanine or tryptophan. D genes are given only for firm matches. Some rows mark clone size as missing; the rest say once, few, many or name a class of expanded clone.

>TRBJ2-3|12|TRBV24-1|NA|NA
TGTGCCACCAGTGACCCTTTGGATACGCAGTATTTT
CATSDPLDTQYF
>TRBJ2-2|16|TRBV2|NA|TRBD1
TGTGCCAGCACCCGGACGAGGACAGGGAACACCGGGGAGCTGTTTTTT
CASTRTRTGNTGELFF
>TRBJ2-5|14|TRBV12-5|NA|NA
TGTGCTAGTGGTTTGGTACGAACCGGAGAGACCCAGTACTTC
CASGLVRTGETQYF
>TRBJ2-2|19|TRBV2|NA|TRBD2
TGTGCCAGCAGTGAGCCCCGACTACTAGCGGGGGGAAGCACCGGGGAGCTGTTTTTT
CASSEPRLLAGGSTGELFF
>TRBJ2-5|14|TRBV7-9|NA|NA
TGTGCCAGCAGCTCTACAGGGAGGTGGGAGACCCAGTACTTC
CASSSTGRWETQYF
>TRBJ1-1|15|TRBV5-1|NA|NA
TGCGCCAGCAGCTTGACGGCCAGTCGATACACTGAAGCTTTCTTT
CASSLTASRYTEAFF
>TRBJ2-1|13|TRBV6-5|NA|NA
TGTGCCAGCAGTTACTGGGACCGGGGGGAGCAGTTCTTC
CASSYWDRGEQFF
>TRBJ1-2|14|TRBV11-3|NA|NA
TGTGCCAGCAGCCCTACTCCGGACAGCTATGGCTACACCTTC
CASSPTPDSYGYTF
>TRBJ1-6|15|TRBV6-5|few|TRBD1
TGTGCCAGCAGTTACTCTGCAGGGGGAAATTCACCCCTCCACTTT
CASSYSAGGNSPLHF
>TRBJ1-5|12|TRBV29-1|NA|TRBD1
TGCAGCGTTGAGGACAGGGGTCAGCCCCAGCATTTT
CSVEDRGQPQHF
>TRBJ1-5|14|TRBV12-5|NA|TRBD1
TGTGCTAGTGGTTCAGGGGGCTTTGGTCAGCCCCAGCATTTT
CASGSGGFGQPQHF
>TRBJ1-3|15|TRBV7-2|NA|NA
TGTGCCAGCAGCCCAGAGACCCTACCCGGAAACACCATATATTTT
CASSPETLPGNTIYF
>TRBJ2-2|16|TRBV7-9|few|NA
TGTGCCAGCATCCCTCGGGACTCCGCGAACACCGGGGAGCTGTTTTTT
CASIPRDSANTGELFF
>TRBJ1-2|16|TRBV19|NA|NA
TGTGCCAGTAGTAATGACGCAGGGTGGGGTAACTATGGCTACACCTTC
CASSNDAGWGNYGYTF
>TRBJ1-5|14|TRBV10-1|few|TRBD1
TGCGCCAGCAGAGGGACAGCTATCAATCAGCCCCAGCATTTT
CASRGTAINQPQHF
>TRBJ1-5|11|TRBV19|few|NA
TGTGCCAGTAGTACCCCAGGGCCCCAGCATTTT
CASSTPGPQHF
>TRBJ1-2|14|TRBV6-1|NA|TRBD1
TGTGCCAGCAGATCCCCGGGGACAGGGTATGGCTACACCTTC
CASRSPGTGYGYTF